This T cell receptor (beta chain) was obtained from a study of CD8+ T cells in alopecia areata. This sample's treatment: oral pan-JAK inhibitor, 5-10 mg twice daily. Alopecia areata patients gave lesional scalp punch biopsies and peripheral blood samples. There are 13 residues in the CDR3. V was cut by 1 base and J by 2 bases, with 8 bases left in between. Germline-derived CDR1 and CDR2 are SQVTM and ANQGSEA. Sequencing used cDNA as its template, made by extracting RNA and reverse transcribing it. The repertoire was sequenced with immunoSEQ multiplex PCR; TCRdb's copy has only in-frame clones and lacks some. Counted here are 7,400 or so clones, 64% occurring once; the ten biggest clones make up more than 10%.

The chain employs TRBV29-1 and TRBJ1-2; possibly TRBD1 for D (6 bases). Sample: skin, taken at week 4, from a patient treated with tofacitinib. The clonotype originates from a human donor with alopecia areata. In DNA, the CDR3 is TGCAGCGTTGAAGTTACAGGGAACTATGGCTACACCTTC. The encoded protein is CSVEVTGNYGYTF.